This T cell receptor (beta chain) was identified during a study of shared clonotypes between healthy human individuals. Deletions cut 2 bases from V and 0 bases from J, with 11 bases between. In germline, CDR1 is SGHTA, CDR2 FQGNSA. This CDR3 has 15 amino acids. Profiling relied on immunoSEQ multiplex PCR, and the TCRdb table lists in-frame clones only, not all of them. This sample carries more than 2,000,000 clones, about 92% of them seen once, and the ten largest clones take 0.13% to 0.15%. The J gene is TRBJ2-7, the V gene TRBV7-2; D gene uncertain. Sample: naive CD4+ T cells sorted from blood. Subset in this sample: CD45RA+ positively selected. The clonotype comes from a man aged 18 to 35 in good health. CDR3 loop: CASSLSGVSSYEQYF. CDR3 DNA: TGTGCCAGCAGCTTATCTGGGGTTAGCTCCTACGAGCAGTACTTC.